This TCR beta chain was sequenced for a study of shared clonotypes between healthy human individuals. Regarding the study as a whole: Naive subsets generally exceeded memory subsets in estimated richness.

Looked up from germline, CDR1 is MNHNY and CDR2 is SVGAGI (reference sequence). V lost 6 bases to trimming and J lost 2 bases; unmatched junction nucleotides: 7. This CDR3 spans 15 amino acids. An assay was performed, and its level was deep. Clones were read by immunoSEQ multiplex PCR, and TCRdb kept only the in-frame ones, dropping some. The sample shows roughly 2 million clones, around 95% of them seen only once. As concerns this clone: What it binds is not known.

Sequenced material: naive CD4+ T cells sorted from blood. Specified subset: CD45RA+ positively selected. This TCR was sampled from a man aged 18 to 30 in good health. This rearrangement joins TRBV6-6 to TRBJ1-1; 9 bases line up with TRBD1. The CDR3 protein is CASSIRQGVNTEAFF. Here the CDR3 DNA reads TGTGCCAGCAGCATCCGACAGGGGGTCAACACTGAAGCTTTCTTT.